Listed below are T cell receptor beta chains from one sample, sequenced in a study of cytomegalovirus exposure and HLA in healthy donors. Measured with immunoSEQ multiplex PCR; TCRdb has only the in-frame clones, and not every one. Among 120,000 to 150,000 clones, around a tenth were seen once, and the ten largest hold about 2%. The source material was PBMCs. Source of these receptors: a male donor in good health and CMV-seronegative. Both conserved end residues are trimmed from each CDR3. The D gene is left open where the match is weak.

>TRBJ1-1|TRBV28|12|.
ASSLVQRGTEAF
>TRBJ1-2|TRBV7-8|15|.
ASSLARSSLPNYGYT
>TRBJ1-3|TRBV13|14|TRBD1
ASSFGTANSGNTIY
>TRBJ1-2|TRBV7-3|11|.
ASSFGGNYGYT
>TRBJ2-7|TRBV27|11|.
ASRRLGNYEQY
>TRBJ2-7|TRBV5-1|13|.
ASSLAAGADYEQY
>TRBJ2-5|TRBV5-1|11|.
ASSLQGQETQY
>TRBJ2-2|TRBV7-3|12|TRBD2
ASSLGLATGELF
>TRBJ1-4|TRBV6-6|13|.
ASSYYVATNEKLF
>TRBJ1-2|TRBV30|11|.
AWKKPGNYGYT
>TRBJ1-3|TRBV28|11|.
ASSRGAGNTIY
>TRBJ2-1|TRBV10-3|13|TRBD2
AISRTSGSYNEQF
>TRBJ2-7|TRBV7-6|11|.
ASSKDIAYEQY
>TRBJ2-7|TRBV9|12|.
ASSVFDYFYEQY
>TRBJ2-7|TRBV15|13|TRBD1
ATSRGQGSSYEQY
>TRBJ2-3|TRBV6-5|11|TRBD2
ASRGTTTDTQY
>TRBJ1-1|TRBV5-1|16|.
ASSFFRDLSSRNTEAF
>TRBJ2-7|TRBV7-2|13|TRBD2
ASSRISGGPYEQY
>TRBJ2-1|TRBV19|12|.
ASSSGFSYNEQF
>TRBJ2-5|TRBV14|14|TRBD2
ASSQRGGAASETQY
>TRBJ2-7|TRBV18|13|TRBD2
ASSPPLAGDREQY
>TRBJ2-3|TRBV4-3|13|TRBD2
ASSQDGAGEDTQY
>TRBJ1-5|TRBV6-1|11|.
ASRDRSNQPQH
>TRBJ1-5|TRBV19|14|.
ASSIGGAGPNQPQH
>TRBJ2-2|TRBV7-2|12|.
ASSLVAFPGELF
>TRBJ1-5|TRBV7-2|11|.
ASSFDGNQPQH
>TRBJ2-4|TRBV27|12|TRBD1
ASSYDREGNIQY
>TRBJ2-1|TRBV29-1|11|TRBD2
SVEGTSANEQF
>TRBJ2-1|TRBV7-8|15|.
ASSLNRVSAGDNEQF
>TRBJ2-5|TRBV5-1|12|TRBD2
ASSSSGNQETQY
>TRBJ1-3|TRBV9|13|TRBD1
ASSPGQGRGNTIY
>TRBJ2-2|TRBV4-3|13|.
ASSQDREVVGRLF
>TRBJ2-7|TRBV5-1|13|TRBD1
ASSLGQGAFSEQY
>TRBJ1-2|TRBV4-1|17|.
ASSRAAKNMNSQVYGYT
>TRBJ1-1|TRBV28|11|TRBD1
ASSLDRVTEAF
>TRBJ2-5|TRBV21-1|12|.
ASSLPTDQETQY
>TRBJ2-1|TRBV6-1|8|TRBD1
ASRLTGEI
>TRBJ2-7|TRBV19|11|.
ASSISPSNEQY
>TRBJ1-1|TRBV4-3|19|TRBD1
ASSQELPVWDRVPGNTEAF
>TRBJ1-5|TRBV6-5|14|TRBD1
ASSYSATGGNQPQH
>TRBJ2-7|TRBV7-2|13|.
ASSLTDQGGYEQY
>TRBJ1-2|TRBV6-5|13|TRBD1
ATRGTGTLNYGYT
>TRBJ2-6|TRBV7-3|13|.
ASSNRRAGANVLT